Each of the 18 T cell receptor beta chains below was sequenced from the same sample in a study of shared clonotypes between healthy human individuals. TCRdb's table, derived via immunoSEQ multiplex PCR, lists solely in-frame clones and lacks some. In the table there are about 1 million clones, about three quarters of which are singletons. The sequenced sample was memory CD4+ T cells sorted from blood. Subset in this sample: CD45RA-negative fraction. The receptors originated from a man aged 18 to 30 in good health.

CDR3 residues: CASIGRGLGETQYF. The CDR3 DNA reads as TGTGCCAGCATAGGCAGGGGGCTCGGGGAGACCCAGTACTTC. The genes are TRBV6-1 and TRBJ2-5, with 8 nucleotides matching TRBD1. Trimming at V came to 7 bases and at J to 5 bases, leaving 9 bases not matched to a gene. The CDR3 has 14 residues. Germline loops: CDR1 MNHNS, CDR2 SASEGT.

This chain links TRBV30 with TRBJ2-3; weak D call: TRBD1 (5 bases). Germline V gene lookup returns CDR1 GTSNPN and CDR2 SVGIG (reference sequence). This CDR3 spans 16 amino acids. Trimming shortened V by 0 bases and J by 0 bases, and 13 bases separated the two germline ends. This CDR3 is CAWSVWSGSSTDTQYF. The CDR3 DNA reads TGTGCCTGGAGTGTTTGGTCAGGGTCTAGCACAGATACGCAGTATTTT.

The chain uses TRBV27 and TRBJ1-2, with D hard to call. The germline gives CDR1 MNHEY, CDR2 SMNVEV (reference sequence). This CDR3 spans 11 amino acids. The V end was cut by 5 bases, the J end by 7 bases, with 8 bases between. CDR3 in DNA: TGTGCCAGCAGTGACACGTTTGGCTACACCTTC. This codes for CASSDTFGYTF.

Details on this clone: At one end the junction does not follow the germline gene, possibly because of a read error. The V gene is TRBV7-2, the J gene TRBJ1-1; D call uncertain. This CDR3 region has 11 residues. From germline, CDR1 is SGHTA and CDR2 FQGNSA. The CDR3 loop is CASSLGPTRVF. In DNA, the CDR3 is TGTGCCAGCAGCTTAGGGCCGACGAGGGTCTTT. Together with reference TRBV7-2 and TRBJ1-1, the CDR3 gives the full variable domain: GAGVSQSPSNKVTEKGKDVELRCDPISGHTALYWYRQSLGQGLEFLIYFQGNSAPDKSGLPSDRFSAERTGGSVSTLTIQRTQQEDSAVYLCASSLGPTRVFGQGTRLTVV.

The chain links TRBV25-1 to TRBJ1-4; D is unresolved. CDR3 length: 12 amino acids. In germline, CDR1 is MGHDK, CDR2 SYGVNS. V was cut by 4 bases and J by 8 bases, with 8 bases left in between. The CDR3 bases are TGTGCCAGCAGTGCGGCGTACGAAAAACTGTTTTTT. Translation gives CASSAAYEKLFF.

The chain joins TRBV11-3 to TRBJ2-5; TRBD2 matches at 7 bases. Germline assignment: CDR1 SGHNT and CDR2 YENEEA. The CDR3 sequence is 15 residues long. Trimming cost V 5 bases and J 5 bases; bases outside gene matches: 11. The DNA for the CDR3 is TGTGCCAGCAGCCCCAGGGCGGGAGCCGCTGAGACCCAGTACTTC. It specifies CASSPRAGAAETQYF.

This clone was picked up one time. The V gene is TRBV5-1, the J gene TRBJ1-2; TRBD1 matches at 12 bases. The CDR3 contains 15 residues. Germline V lookup: CDR1 SGHRS, CDR2 YFSETQ. The V segment lost 8 bases and the J segment 8 bases; nucleotides outside the gene matches: 13. CDR3 sequence reads: CASTSGTGGPMGYTF. CDR3 in DNA: TGCGCCAGTACCTCCGGGACAGGGGGCCCTATGGGCTACACCTTC.

The V and J genes are TRBV4-2 and TRBJ2-1; TRBD2 aligns across 9 bases. The V gene end was trimmed by 2 bases and the J gene end by 3 bases; junction bases not matched to a gene: 5. CDR1 is LGHNA and CDR2 is YNFKEQ in the germline V gene. This CDR3 has 16 residues. The DNA for the CDR3 is TGTGCCAGCAGCCAAAGTGCGGGAGGGGGCTACAATGAGCAGTTCTTC. Residues: CASSQSAGGGYNEQFF.

This rearrangement joins TRBV18 to TRBJ2-1; 13 nucleotides align to TRBD2. Trimming took 3 bases from V and 8 from J; bases not matched to a gene: 7. CDR3 size: 16 residues. Germline-derived CDR1 and CDR2 are KGHSH and LQKENI. CDR3 in amino acids: CASSPLPGLAGHEQFF. As DNA, the CDR3 is TGTGCCAGCTCACCTTTACCGGGACTAGCGGGACATGAGCAGTTCTTC.

J is TRBJ2-5 and V is TRBV20-1; D remains ambiguous. The CDR3 is 11 residues long. Germline V lookup: CDR1 DFQATT, CDR2 SNEGSKA (reference sequence). The CDR3 reads CSRATGETQYF. The CDR3 bases are TGCAGCCGAGCTACCGGGGAGACCCAGTACTTC.

The chain links TRBV19 to TRBJ2-3; 8 nucleotides align to TRBD1. Trimming cost V 5 bases and J 8 bases; bases outside gene matches: 12. This CDR3 contains 15 residues. CDR1 is LNHDA, CDR2 SQIVND, per germline (reference sequence). CDR3 bases: TGTGCCAGTAGTTCAGGCACAGGGGGAGGAATTACGCAGTATTTT. It codes for CASSSGTGGGITQYF.

This chain uses TRBV4-1 with TRBJ1-4; TRBD1 aligns across 9 bases. Germline V gene sequence: CDR1 MGHRA, CDR2 YSYEKL. Germline trimming cut 4 bases from V and 2 bases from J; bases unmatched to any gene: 5. This CDR3 has 16 amino acids. CDR3 amino acids: CASSLQGARTNEKLFF. DNA of the CDR3: TGCGCCAGCAGCCTACAGGGGGCTCGGACTAATGAAAAACTGTTTTTT.

The chain combines TRBV5-4 with TRBJ2-3; D is undetermined. V gave up 2 bases and J gave up 5 bases, with 15 bases separating them. CDR1 and CDR2 (germline): SGHNT, YYREEE (reference sequence). This CDR3 comprises 15 residues. The CDR3: CASSLNVILGDTQYF. In nucleotides, the CDR3 is TGTGCCAGCAGCTTAAATGTGATCTTAGGAGATACGCAGTATTTT. Together with reference TRBV5-4 and TRBJ2-3, the CDR3 gives the full variable domain: ETGVTQSPTHLIKTRGQQVTLRCSSQSGHNTVSWYQQALGQGPQFIFQYYREEENGRGNFPPRFSGLQFPNYSSELNVNALELDDSALYLCASSLNVILGDTQYFGPGTRLTVL.

As for this clone: Other nucleotide sequences in the sample specify the same CDR3. The chain links TRBV5-1 to TRBJ2-3; no firm D call. Trimming cost V 0 bases and J 0 bases, with 5 bases left between them. Germline V CDR1 and CDR2: SGHRS, YFSETQ. The CDR3 sequence is 14 residues long. CDR3 nucleotide sequence: TGCGCCAGCAGCTTGGGTCCCAGCACAGATACGCAGTATTTT. Encoded protein: CASSLGPSTDTQYF. Full variable domain (missing parts from reference TRBV5-1 and TRBJ2-3): KAGVTQTPRYLIKTRGQQVTLSCSPISGHRSVSWYQQTPGQGLQFLFEYFSETQRNKGNFPGRFSGRQFSNSRSEMNVSTLELGDSALYLCASSLGPSTDTQYFGPGTRLTVL.

The V gene is TRBV5-1, the J gene TRBJ1-2; D is unclear. From germline, CDR1 is SGHRS and CDR2 YFSETQ. V lost 4 bases, J lost 4 bases, and 5 bases lay in between. The CDR3 is made up of 11 amino acids. CDR3 sequence (DNA): TGCGCCAGCAGCGATCGCTATGGCTACACCTTC. Residues: CASSDRYGYTF.

The rearrangement links TRBV10-2 to TRBJ2-3; 7 bases are shared with TRBD1. Germline V gene data show CDR1 as WSHSY and CDR2 as SAAADI. Germline trimming cut 6 bases from V and 3 bases from J; bases unmatched to any gene: 12. The CDR3 runs to 16 residues. In DNA form, the CDR3 reads TGCGCCAGCAGAGACAGGGCTAGGGGTCTTACAGATACGCAGTATTTT. Protein: CASRDRARGLTDTQYF.

This clone has more than one count but fewer than ten. This chain links TRBV30 with TRBJ2-2; D remains ambiguous. The CDR3 extends over 13 amino acids. The germline gives CDR1 GTSNPN, CDR2 SVGIG (reference sequence). Trimming shortened V by 4 bases and J by 2 bases, and 8 bases separated the two germline ends. CDR3 DNA: TGTGCCTGGACTCGACTCAACACCGGGGAGCTGTTTTTT. Its protein product is CAWTRLNTGELFF.

This clone showed up just once. This chain uses TRBV15 with TRBJ1-1; D gene uncertain. Between the trimmed V and J ends, which lost 6 bases and 1 base, there was a span of 12 bases. The CDR3 spans 14 residues. Germline assignment: CDR1 LNHNV and CDR2 YYDKDF (reference sequence). The CDR3 nucleotides read TGTGCCACCAGGGGGATTGCTCCGAACACTGAAGCTTTCTTT. Its translation is CATRGIAPNTEAFF.